The subject of this entry is one T cell receptor beta chain. This clone showed up just once. Its target antigen remains unknown. Base qualities are not recorded, but no much larger clone differs from it by a single base. At one collaborating source in Seattle, patients were enrolled during active infection and were followed longitudinally through the course of disease. Each collaborating institution followed its own protocols to collect whole blood in K2EDTA tubes. For TCRbeta analysis, collaborator samples were shipped as frozen whole blood, as isolated PBMCs, or as DNA extracted from either sample type. This sample is part of a study of blood T cell repertoires in COVID-19 (TCRdb year 2020). Turning to the overall study: The collaborator samples originated in the United States, Italy and Spain and spanned the acute and convalescent phases of COVID-19. The material from the prospective study consisted of cDNA or gDNA derived from T cells, B-cell-depleted T cells, or PBMCs. Subjects who had been exposed to COVID-19, were actively infected with it, or had recovered from it provided the deeply sampled blood TCRbeta repertoires that made up the dataset. The repertoires were made available in a free public database intended to serve as a resource for research on the immune response to SARS-CoV-2. The samples were drawn from the first 160 participants of the ongoing ImmuneRACE study and from roughly 1,300 subjects provided by 6 global collaborators. Sample metadata almost always included a de-identified subject ID, COVID-19 status, age in years and sex. Where available, HLA class I and class II types were taken from metadata supplied by the sample provider and were not determined by assay-based typing.

TCRbeta CDR3 regions were amplified from genomic DNA using the immunoSEQ Assay, a bias-controlled multiplex PCR. As for how the authors treated the data: The number of nucleated cells in each sample was estimated by amplification of reference gene primers within the assay. Sequence reads were collapsed and filtered to measure the absolute abundance of every unique TCRbeta CDR3 rearrangement. For each sample, productive Simpson clonality was calculated as the square root of Simpson's diversity index over productive rearrangements. Imported from immuneACCESS, the table was reduced by TCRdb to in-frame sequences with V and J called. These copies leave out some clones; in studies compared against another copy, an unresolved V gene accounts for under half, and the cause of the remainder is not known. That table supplies the V and J calls and clone size; D and trimming were determined from the DNA. Counted in this sample were about 280,000 clones; 85% to 90% of them appeared once. About 11% of the sample belongs to the ten largest clones.

Overall study results and their limits: The quantity of clinical and demographic metadata differed by source and by participant and was supplied without curation.

Sequencing was done on a sample of peripheral blood. The sequence derives from a woman aged 25 to 39 with COVID-19, enrolled during active disease.

The sequenced DNA: TGCGCCAGCAGCTTGGGTGGCATCACGGGCACCATATATTTT. It specifies CASSLGGITGTIYF. The chain links TRBV5-1 with TRBJ1-3; confidence is insufficient to name the D gene. Inclusive of the bounding cysteine and phenylalanine, the CDR3 is 14 residues long. The read is trimmed to its CDR3 DNA, 42 bases read in frame from base 1. CDR1 is given as SGHRS and CDR2 as YFSETQ, both from the germline V gene. Trimming at the junction amounts to 0 bases on V and 9 bases on J, and the germline ends lie 13 bases apart.